Following are 14 T cell receptor beta chains from one sample sequenced in a study of cytomegalovirus exposure and HLA in healthy donors. Vbeta (60) and Jbeta (13) primers were used in the PCR. Produced via immunoSEQ multiplex PCR; TCRdb's table is partial and in-frame only. The table shows some 150,000 clones, with roughly 77% occurring only once. The specimen was PBMCs. The receptors were sampled from a human donor in good health.

In this sample, this clone turned up a few times. The chain employs TRBV6-4 and TRBJ1-5; 7 bases are shared with TRBD1. Germline lookup yields CDR1 MRHNA and CDR2 SNTAGT. This CDR3 spans 15 amino acids. The V gene end was trimmed by 4 bases and the J gene end by 0 bases; junction bases not matched to a gene: 3. Written as DNA, the CDR3 is TGTGCCAGCAGTGGGGACAGTAATAGCAATCAGCCCCAGCATTTT. It is translated as CASSGDSNSNQPQHF.

This clone was observed a single time. The same CDR3 arises from other DNA sequences in this sample as well. CDR3 nucleotide sequence: TGTGCCAGCAGCCCGGGACTAGCGGGATACGAGCAGTACTTC. It specifies CASSPGLAGYEQYF. The chain joins TRBV5-4 to TRBJ2-7; 13 nucleotides align to TRBD2. Germline V CDR1 and CDR2: SGHNT, YYREEE (reference sequence). The CDR3 runs to 14 residues. V gave up 4 bases and J gave up 4 bases; unmatched junction bases: 2.

The chain links TRBV18 to TRBJ2-7; 9 bases match TRBD1. CDR1 is KGHSH and CDR2 is LQKENI in the germline V gene. Trimming at V came to 2 bases and at J to 3 bases, leaving 2 bases not matched to a gene. CDR3 length: 14 residues. CDR3 region: CASSPVGQGYEQYF. Here the CDR3 DNA reads TGTGCCAGCTCACCAGTGGGACAGGGCTACGAGCAGTACTTC.

The CDR3 protein is CASSQGGGSNQPQHF. CDR3 DNA sequence: TGTGCCAGCAGCCAAGGCGGGGGAAGCAATCAGCCCCAGCATTTT. The chain links TRBV14 to TRBJ1-5, with D maybe TRBD1 (5 bases). The CDR3 is 15 amino acids. Trimming removed 1 base from V and 1 base from J, with 8 bases in between. CDR1 SGHDN and CDR2 FVKESK come from the germline V gene.

The CDR3 DNA sequence: TGTGCCAGCAGCCTCCTGATGGTGGGCGGGAGTGAGCAGTTCTTC. Its translation is CASSLLMVGGSEQFF. The V call is TRBV7-2, the J call TRBJ2-1, with 7 bases fitting TRBD2. V dropped 5 bases and J dropped 9; count of bases not matched to a gene: 13. Germline V lookup: CDR1 SGHTA, CDR2 FQGNSA. CDR3 size: 15 residues.

The chain joins TRBV5-4 to TRBJ2-3; 9 nucleotides align to TRBD2. Germline trimming cut 0 bases from V and 2 bases from J; bases unmatched to any gene: 1. Germline V gene sequence: CDR1 SGHNT, CDR2 YYREEE (reference sequence). This CDR3 comprises 15 residues. CDR3: CASSLVAGDTDTQYF. In nucleotides, the CDR3 is TGTGCCAGCAGCTTGGTAGCGGGAGACACAGATACGCAGTATTTT.

This clone has just a few counts. This sequence joins TRBV27 and TRBJ1-1; 7 bases agree with TRBD1. V was clipped by 6 bases and J by 2 bases; unmatched bases: 9. Germline lookup yields CDR1 MNHEY and CDR2 SMNVEV (reference sequence). The CDR3 extends over 15 amino acids. CDR3 bases: TGTGCCAGCAGCCAAGGGACAGACCGTAACACTGAAGCTTTCTTT. It translates to CASSQGTDRNTEAFF.

V usage is TRBV7-2 and J usage is TRBJ2-1, with 7 bases identical to TRBD2. Germline V CDR1 and CDR2: SGHTA, FQGNSA. Trimming took 6 bases from V and 3 from J; bases not matched to a gene: 8. The CDR3 length is 15 residues. In DNA, the CDR3 is TGTGCCAGCAGTTTGGCGGCGGGAGTCTACAATGAGCAGTTCTTC. Protein: CASSLAAGVYNEQFF.

The V and J genes are TRBV7-9 and TRBJ2-7; 11 bases fit TRBD1. Germline lookup yields CDR1 SEHNR and CDR2 FQNEAQ (reference sequence). This CDR3 has 16 residues. V lost 5 bases to trimming and J lost 2 bases; unmatched junction nucleotides: 8. CDR3 coding DNA: TGTGCCAGCAGCGGACAGGGACAGGGGGTCACCTACGAGCAGTACTTC. Translating it yields CASSGQGQGVTYEQYF.

This chain links TRBV4-1 with TRBJ1-4; D is ambiguous. Germline assignment: CDR1 MGHRA and CDR2 YSYEKL. V was shortened by 0 bases and J by 5 bases, with 13 bases between the two germline ends. The CDR3 spans 16 residues. This CDR3 reads CASSQDKSSGNEKLFF. CDR3 DNA: TGCGCCAGCAGCCAAGATAAGAGCAGCGGCAATGAAAAACTGTTTTTT.

The table lists this clone with a few counts. The chain joins TRBV6-6 to TRBJ1-5; D is possibly TRBD1 (6 bases). The V end was cut by 5 bases, the J end by 3 bases, with 8 bases between. CDR1 and CDR2 from the germline V gene are MNHNY and SVGAGI (reference sequence). There are 13 residues in the CDR3. The CDR3 region has the DNA TGTGCCAGCAGTCGGACAGACAATCAGCCCCAGCATTTT. Translated: CASSRTDNQPQHF.

CDR3 DNA: TGTGCCAGCAGCTTACACAGGGATGGTATATATAGCAATCAGCCCCAGCATTTT. Translating gives CASSLHRDGIYSNQPQHF. The chain has TRBV7-9 and TRBJ1-5; D perhaps matches TRBD1 (6 bases). Trimming removed 2 bases from V and 0 bases from J, with 17 bases in between. The CDR3 spans 18 residues. Germline CDR1 reads SEHNR; CDR2 reads FQNEAQ (reference sequence).

The chain combines TRBV28 with TRBJ1-4; D possibly corresponds to TRBD1 (6 bases). This CDR3 spans 12 amino acids. Trimming took 8 bases from V and 10 from J, leaving 14 bases between them. CDR1 is MDHEN and CDR2 is SYDVKM in the germline V gene. The CDR3 DNA is TGTGCCAGCTTCCCACAGGGATCAAAACTGTTTTTT. It translates to CASFPQGSKLFF.

This sequence joins TRBV19 and TRBJ2-7; 7 bases map to TRBD2. Germline CDR1 reads LNHDA; CDR2 reads SQIVND (reference sequence). The V gene end was trimmed by 8 bases and the J gene end by 3 bases; junction bases not matched to a gene: 4. This CDR3 has 12 residues. The CDR3 loop is CASGTGGYEQYF. The DNA of the CDR3 is TGTGCCAGTGGGACGGGGGGCTACGAGCAGTACTTC.